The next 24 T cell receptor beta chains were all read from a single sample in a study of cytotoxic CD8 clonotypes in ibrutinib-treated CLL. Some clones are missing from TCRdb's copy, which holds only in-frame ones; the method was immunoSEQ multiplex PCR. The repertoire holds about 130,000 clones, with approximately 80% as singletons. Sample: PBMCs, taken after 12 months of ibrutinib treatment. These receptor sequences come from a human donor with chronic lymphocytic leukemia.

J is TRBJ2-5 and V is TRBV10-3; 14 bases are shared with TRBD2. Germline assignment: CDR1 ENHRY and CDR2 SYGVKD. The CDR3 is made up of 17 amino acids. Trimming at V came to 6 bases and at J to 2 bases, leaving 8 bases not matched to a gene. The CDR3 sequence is CAISLGLAGVEQETQYF. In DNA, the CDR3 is TGTGCCATCAGCCTGGGACTAGCGGGAGTTGAGCAAGAGACCCAGTACTTC.

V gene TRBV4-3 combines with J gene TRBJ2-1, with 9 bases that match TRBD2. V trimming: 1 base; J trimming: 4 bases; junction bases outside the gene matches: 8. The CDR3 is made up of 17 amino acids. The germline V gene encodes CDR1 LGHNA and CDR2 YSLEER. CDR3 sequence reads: CASSQGKAGGWYNEQFF. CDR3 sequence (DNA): TGCGCCAGCAGCCAAGGGAAGGCGGGAGGGTGGTACAATGAGCAGTTCTTC.

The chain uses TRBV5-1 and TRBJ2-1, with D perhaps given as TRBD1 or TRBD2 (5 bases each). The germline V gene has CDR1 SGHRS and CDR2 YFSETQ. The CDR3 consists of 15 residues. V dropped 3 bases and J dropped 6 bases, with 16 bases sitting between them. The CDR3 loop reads CASSWGIIRGNEQFF. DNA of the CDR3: TGCGCCAGCAGCTGGGGGATCATAAGGGGCAATGAGCAGTTCTTC.

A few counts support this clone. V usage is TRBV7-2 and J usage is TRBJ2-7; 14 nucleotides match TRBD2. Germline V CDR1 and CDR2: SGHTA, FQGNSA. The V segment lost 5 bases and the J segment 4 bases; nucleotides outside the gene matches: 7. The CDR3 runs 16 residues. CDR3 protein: CASSQGTSGSGYEQYF. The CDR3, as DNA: TGTGCCAGCAGCCAAGGGACTAGCGGGAGCGGGTACGAGCAGTACTTC.

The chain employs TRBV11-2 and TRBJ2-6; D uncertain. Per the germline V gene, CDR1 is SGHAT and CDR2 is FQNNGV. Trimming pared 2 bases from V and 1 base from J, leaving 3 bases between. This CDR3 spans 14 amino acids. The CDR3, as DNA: TGTGCCAGCAGCTTAAGGTCTGGGGCCAACGTCCTGACTTTC. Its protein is CASSLRSGANVLTF.

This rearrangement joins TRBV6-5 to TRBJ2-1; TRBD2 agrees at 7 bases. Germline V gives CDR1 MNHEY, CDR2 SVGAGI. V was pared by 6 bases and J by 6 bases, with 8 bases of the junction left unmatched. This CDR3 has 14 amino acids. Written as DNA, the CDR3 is TGTGCCAGCAGAGGGACTAAGGGCTCCAATGAGCAGTTCTTC. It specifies CASRGTKGSNEQFF.

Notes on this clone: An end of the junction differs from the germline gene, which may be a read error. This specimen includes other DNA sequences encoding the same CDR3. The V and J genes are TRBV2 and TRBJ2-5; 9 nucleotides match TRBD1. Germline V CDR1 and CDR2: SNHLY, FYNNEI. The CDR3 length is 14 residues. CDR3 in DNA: TGTGCCAGCACACGGGACAGGGTACAAGAGACTCAGTACTTC. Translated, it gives CASTRDRVQETQYF. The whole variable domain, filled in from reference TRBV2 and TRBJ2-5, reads EPEVTQTPSHQVTQMGQEVILRCVPISNHLYFYWYRQILGQKVEFLVSFYNNEISEKSEIFDDQFSVERPDGSNFTLKIRSTKLEDSAMYFCASTRDRVQETQYFGPGTRLLVL.

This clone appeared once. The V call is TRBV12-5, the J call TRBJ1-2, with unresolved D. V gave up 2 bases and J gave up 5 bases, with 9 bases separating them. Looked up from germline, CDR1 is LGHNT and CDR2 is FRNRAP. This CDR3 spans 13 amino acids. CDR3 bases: TGTGCTAGTGGTTTGCATGGACCTTATGGCTACACCTTC. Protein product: CASGLHGPYGYTF.

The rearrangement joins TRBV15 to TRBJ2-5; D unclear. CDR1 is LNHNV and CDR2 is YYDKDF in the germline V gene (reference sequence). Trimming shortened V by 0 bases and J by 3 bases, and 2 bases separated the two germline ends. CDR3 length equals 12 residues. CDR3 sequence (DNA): TGTGCCACCAGCAGAGATAAAGAGACCCAGTACTTC. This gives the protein CATSRDKETQYF.

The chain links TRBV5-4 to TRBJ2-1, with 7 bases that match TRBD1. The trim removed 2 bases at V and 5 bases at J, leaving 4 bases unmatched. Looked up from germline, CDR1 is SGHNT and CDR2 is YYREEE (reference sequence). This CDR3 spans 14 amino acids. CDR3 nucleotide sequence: TGTGCCAGCAGCTTTCGACAGGGAGACAATGAGCAGTTCTTC. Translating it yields CASSFRQGDNEQFF.

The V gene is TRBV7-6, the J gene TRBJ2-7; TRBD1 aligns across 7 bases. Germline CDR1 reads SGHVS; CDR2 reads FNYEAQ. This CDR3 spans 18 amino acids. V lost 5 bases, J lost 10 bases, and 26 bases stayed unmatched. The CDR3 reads CASSLRQGQDLRAVGQYF. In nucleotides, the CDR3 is TGTGCCAGCAGCCTCCGACAGGGACAAGACCTACGAGCAGTCGGACAGTACTTC.

This CDR3 reads CASSKIPRWNTEAFF. For the CDR3, the DNA is TGTGCCAGCAGCAAGATACCACGTTGGAACACTGAAGCTTTCTTT. The chain is built from TRBV9 and TRBJ1-1, with D uncertain. Trimming took off 4 bases at V and 1 base at J, with 14 bases between the two ends. This CDR3 comprises 15 residues. The germline CDR1 and CDR2 sequences are SGDLS and YYNGEE.

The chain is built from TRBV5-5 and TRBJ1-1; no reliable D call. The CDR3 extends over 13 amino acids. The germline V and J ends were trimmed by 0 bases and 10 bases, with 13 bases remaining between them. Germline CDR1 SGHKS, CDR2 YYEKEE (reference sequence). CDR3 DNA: TGTGCCAGCAGCTTGGGAGGACCGGCCCCAGCTTTCTTT. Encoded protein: CASSLGGPAPAFF. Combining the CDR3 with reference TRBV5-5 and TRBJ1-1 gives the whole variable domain DAGVTQSPTHLIKTRGQQVTLRCSPISGHKSVSWYQQVLGQGPQFIFQYYEKEERGRGNFPDRFSARQFPNYSSELNVNALLLGDSALYLCASSLGGPAPAFFGQGTRLTVV.

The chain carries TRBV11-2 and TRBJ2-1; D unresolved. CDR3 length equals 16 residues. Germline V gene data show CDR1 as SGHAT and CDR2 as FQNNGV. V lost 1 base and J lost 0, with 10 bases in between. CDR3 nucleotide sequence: TGTGCCAGCAGCTTAGTGGGTCCGAGCTCCTACAATGAGCAGTTCTTC. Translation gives CASSLVGPSSYNEQFF.

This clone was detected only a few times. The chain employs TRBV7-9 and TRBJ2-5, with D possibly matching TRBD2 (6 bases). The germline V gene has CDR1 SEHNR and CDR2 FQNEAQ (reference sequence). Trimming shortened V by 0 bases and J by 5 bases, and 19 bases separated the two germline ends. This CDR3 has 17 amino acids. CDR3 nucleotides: TGTGCCAGCAGCTTAGCCCGCGGGATTTCAGGGTTTGAGACCCAGTACTTC. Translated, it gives CASSLARGISGFETQYF.

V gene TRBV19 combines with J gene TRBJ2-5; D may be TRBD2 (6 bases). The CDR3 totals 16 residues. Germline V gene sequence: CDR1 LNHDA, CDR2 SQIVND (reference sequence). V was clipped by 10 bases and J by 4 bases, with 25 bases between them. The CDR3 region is CATKGLGGIYGETQYF. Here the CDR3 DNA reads TGTGCCACCAAGGGGCTTGGGGGGATTTACGGAGAGACCCAGTACTTC.

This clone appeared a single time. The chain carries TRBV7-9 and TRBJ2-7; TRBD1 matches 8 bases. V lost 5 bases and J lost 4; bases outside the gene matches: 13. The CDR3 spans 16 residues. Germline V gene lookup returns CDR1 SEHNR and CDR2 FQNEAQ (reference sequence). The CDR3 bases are TGTGCCAGCAGCCCGGATTCCGGACAGGGCTTTTACGAGCAGTACTTC. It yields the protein CASSPDSGQGFYEQYF. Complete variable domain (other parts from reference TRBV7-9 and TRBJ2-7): DTGVSQNPRHKITKRGQNVTFRCDPISEHNRLYWYRQTLGQGPEFLTYFQNEAQLEKSRLLSDRFSAERPKGSFSTLEIQRTEQGDSAMYLCASSPDSGQGFYEQYFGPGTRLTVT.

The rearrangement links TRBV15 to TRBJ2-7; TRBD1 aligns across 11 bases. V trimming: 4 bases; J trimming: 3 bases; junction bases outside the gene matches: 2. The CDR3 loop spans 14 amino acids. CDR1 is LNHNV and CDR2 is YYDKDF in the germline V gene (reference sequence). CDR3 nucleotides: TGTGCCACCAGCACGGGACAGGGGGGCTACGAGCAGTACTTC. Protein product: CATSTGQGGYEQYF.

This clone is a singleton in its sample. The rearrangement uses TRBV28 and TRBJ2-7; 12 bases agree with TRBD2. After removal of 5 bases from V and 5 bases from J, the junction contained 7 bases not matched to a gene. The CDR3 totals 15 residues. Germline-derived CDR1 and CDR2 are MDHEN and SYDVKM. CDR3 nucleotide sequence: TGTGCCAGCAGTACCCCTAGCGGGAGGGCTCACGAGCAGTACTTC. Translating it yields CASSTPSGRAHEQYF.

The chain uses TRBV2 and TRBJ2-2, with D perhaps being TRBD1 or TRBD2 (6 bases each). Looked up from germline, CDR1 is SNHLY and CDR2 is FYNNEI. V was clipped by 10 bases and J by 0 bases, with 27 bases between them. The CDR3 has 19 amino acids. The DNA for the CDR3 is TGTGCCACCCTAACGGGTCGTCGAGGGGGGCCCACGAACACCGGGGAGCTGTTTTTT. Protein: CATLTGRRGGPTNTGELFF. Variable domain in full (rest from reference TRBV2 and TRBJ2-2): EPEVTQTPSHQVTQMGQEVILRCVPISNHLYFYWYRQILGQKVEFLVSFYNNEISEKSEIFDDQFSVERPDGSNFTLKIRSTKLEDSAMYFCATLTGRRGGPTNTGELFFGEGSRLTVL.

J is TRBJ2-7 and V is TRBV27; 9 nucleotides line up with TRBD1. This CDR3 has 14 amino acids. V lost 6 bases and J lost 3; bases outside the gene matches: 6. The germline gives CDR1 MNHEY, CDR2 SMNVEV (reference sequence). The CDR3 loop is CASSQGQGLYEQYF. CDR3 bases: TGTGCCAGCAGCCAGGGACAGGGACTCTACGAGCAGTACTTC.

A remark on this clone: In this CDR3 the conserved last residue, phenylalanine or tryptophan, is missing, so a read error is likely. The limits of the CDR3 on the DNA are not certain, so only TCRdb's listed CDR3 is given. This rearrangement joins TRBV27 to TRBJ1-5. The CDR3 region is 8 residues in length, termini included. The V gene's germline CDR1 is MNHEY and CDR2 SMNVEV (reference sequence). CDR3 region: CASSSPPS.

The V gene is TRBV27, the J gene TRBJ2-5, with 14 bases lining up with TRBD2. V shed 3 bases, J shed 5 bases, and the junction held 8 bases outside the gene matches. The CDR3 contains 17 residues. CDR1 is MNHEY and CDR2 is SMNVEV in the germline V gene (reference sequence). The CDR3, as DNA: TGTGCCAGCAGTTTGTCTCACGGACTAGCGGGAGGCGAGACCCAGTACTTC. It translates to CASSLSHGLAGGETQYF.

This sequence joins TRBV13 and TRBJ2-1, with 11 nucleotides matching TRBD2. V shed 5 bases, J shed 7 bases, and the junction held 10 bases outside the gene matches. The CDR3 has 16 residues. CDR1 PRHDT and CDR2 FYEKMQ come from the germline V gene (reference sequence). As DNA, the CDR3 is TGTGCCAGCAGCATGTCGGGACTAGCGGTGGTAAATGAGCAGTTCTTC. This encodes CASSMSGLAVVNEQFF.